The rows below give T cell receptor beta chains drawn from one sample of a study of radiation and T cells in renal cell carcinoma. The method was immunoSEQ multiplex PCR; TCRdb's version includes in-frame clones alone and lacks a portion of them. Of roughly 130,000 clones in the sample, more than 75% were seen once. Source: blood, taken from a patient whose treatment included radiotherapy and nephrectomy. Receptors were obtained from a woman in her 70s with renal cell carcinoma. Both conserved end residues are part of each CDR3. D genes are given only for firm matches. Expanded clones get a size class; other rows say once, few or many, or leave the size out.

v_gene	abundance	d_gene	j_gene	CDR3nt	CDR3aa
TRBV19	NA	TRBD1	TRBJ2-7	TGTGCCAGTAGACCCGGGACAGGGGGCTACTACGAGCAGTACTTC	CASRPGTGGYYEQYF
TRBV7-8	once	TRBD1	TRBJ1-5	TGTGCCAGCAGCTTAACGCAGGGGGGGGCCTATCAGCCCCAGCATTTT	CASSLTQGGAYQPQHF
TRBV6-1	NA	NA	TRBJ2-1	TGTGCCAGCAGTGCGAGAGGTGCAGACAATGAGCAGTTCTTC	CASSARGADNEQFF
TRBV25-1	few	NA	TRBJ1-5	TGTGCCAGCAGTGAATGGGGCAGCAATCAGCCCCAGCATTTT	CASSEWGSNQPQHF
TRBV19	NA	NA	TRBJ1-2	TGTGCCAGTAGTACCGAACAGGGTGGGTCCTATGGCTACACCTTC	CASSTEQGGSYGYTF
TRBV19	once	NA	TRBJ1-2	TGTGCCAGTAACGAATACCCTGCTAACTATGGCTACACCTTC	CASNEYPANYGYTF
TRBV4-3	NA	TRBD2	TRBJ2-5	TGCGCCAGCAGCCAAAACGGACTAGCGGAAGAGACCCAGTACTTC	CASSQNGLAEETQYF
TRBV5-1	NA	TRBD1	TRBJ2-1	TGCGCCAGCAGCTTGAGGGCAGGGGGCGCCTACAATGAGCAGTTCTTC	CASSLRAGGAYNEQFF
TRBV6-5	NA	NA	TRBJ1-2	TGTGCCAGCAGCCCAGGTAGTCGCTATGGCTACACCTTC	CASSPGSRYGYTF
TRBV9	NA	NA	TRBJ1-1	TGTGCCAGCAACACAGAGCCGGCGGGTGTGAGCACTGAAGCTTTCTTT	CASNTEPAGVSTEAFF
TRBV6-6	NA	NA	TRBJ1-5	TGTGCCAGCAGTTACTGGAAGGACGGTCAGCCCCAGCATTTT	CASSYWKDGQPQHF
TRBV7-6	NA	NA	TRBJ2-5	TGTGCCAGCAGCCGCCAGGCTACTCCAGAGACCCAGTACTTC	CASSRQATPETQYF
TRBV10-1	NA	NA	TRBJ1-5	TGCGCCAGCAAACTTCCAAGGGAGTATAGCAATCAGCCCCAGCATTTT	CASKLPREYSNQPQHF
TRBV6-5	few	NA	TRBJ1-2	TGTGCCAGCACCCAGGAAGGGCTGGCCGGCTACACCTTC	CASTQEGLAGYTF
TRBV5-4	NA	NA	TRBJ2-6	TGTGCCAGCAGCTATCCCTCTGGGGCCAACGTCCTGACTTTC	CASSYPSGANVLTF
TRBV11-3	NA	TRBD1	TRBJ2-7	TGTGCCAGCAGCTCACGACAGGGGAGTTGGGAGCAGTACTTC	CASSSRQGSWEQYF
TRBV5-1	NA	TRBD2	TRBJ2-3	TGCGCCAGCAAGAAGAGGCGGGGGACCACAGATACGCAGTATTTT	CASKKRRGTTDTQYF
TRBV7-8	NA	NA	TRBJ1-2	TGTGCCAGCAGCTTATCGTCCGGGGGCGCGGGCTATGGCTACACCTTC	CASSLSSGGAGYGYTF
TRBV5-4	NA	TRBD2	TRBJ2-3	TGTGCCACCCTAAAGGGCGGGGGGCTTATAGATACGCAGTATTTT	CATLKGGGLIDTQYF
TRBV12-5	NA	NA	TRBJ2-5	TGTGCTAGTGGTTTGGGGGCTGGAAGGGAGACCCAGTACTTC	CASGLGAGRETQYF
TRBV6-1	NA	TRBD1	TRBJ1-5	TGTGCCAGCAGTGAAGCGATGGACAGGGACAATCAGCCCCAGCATTTT	CASSEAMDRDNQPQHF
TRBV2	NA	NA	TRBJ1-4	TGTGCCAGCAGTGACGGGACGAGCGGGGGGGAAAAACTGTTTTTT	CASSDGTSGGEKLFF
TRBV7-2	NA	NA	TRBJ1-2	TGTGCCAGCAGCTTAGAAGGGGGAGCTAACTATGGCTACACCTTC	CASSLEGGANYGYTF
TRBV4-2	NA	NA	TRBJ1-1	TGTGCCAGCAGCAACCCTGTATTGACTGAAGCTTTCTTT	CASSNPVLTEAFF
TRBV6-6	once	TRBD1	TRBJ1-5	TGTGCCAGCAGTTACGTAGGGGGCGCGAGTCCAAAGCCCCAGCATTTT	CASSYVGGASPKPQHF
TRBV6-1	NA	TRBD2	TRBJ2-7	TGTGCCAGCCACCCGGCGGGGGCCTACGAGCAGTACTTC	CASHPAGAYEQYF
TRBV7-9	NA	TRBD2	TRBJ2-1	TGTGCCAGCAGCCGCGGGACTACGTACAATGAGCAGTTCTTC	CASSRGTTYNEQFF
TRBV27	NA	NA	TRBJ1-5	TGTGCCAGCAGTGACCGCCTCATCCGCAATCAGCCCCAGCATTTT	CASSDRLIRNQPQHF
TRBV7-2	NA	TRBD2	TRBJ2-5	TGTGCCAGCAGCTTAGGGGACTATCAAGAGACCCAGTACTTC	CASSLGDYQETQYF